These 11 T cell receptor beta chains came from one sample sequenced in a study of tissue T cells after allogeneic stem cell transplantation (dated 2022 in TCRdb). Library method: the immunoSEQ multiplex PCR assay. Not all clones reach the TCRdb copy of this immuneACCESS table, which keeps in-frame sequences only. Checked studies attribute under half of the gap to unresolved V genes and leave the rest unexplained. The sample records 7,500 to 8,000 clones, roughly 38% of which are singletons. Clones ranked in the top ten supply over 5.5% of the sample. The time point label corresponds to: mouse harvest day 14 after allogeneic transplant. Mouse grafts consisting of 10^7 T-cell-depleted bone marrow cells combined with 10^6 splenic CD5+ T cells were administered by tail vein injection. Sequenced sample: skin. These receptors came from a female BALB/c mouse given C57BL/6 T cells with graft-versus-host disease after an allogeneic hematopoietic cell transplant.

This clone is categorized as medium-sized (0.01 to 0.1%). Genes and germline are mouse. The read halts 1 residue ahead of the CDR3 end, with the missing end drawn from the germline J gene. The gene calls are TRBV19 and TRBJ2-5; no definite D call. V lost 5 bases to trimming and J lost 3 bases, with 7 bases between them. Germline V CDR1 and CDR2: FNHDT, SITEND (reference sequence). The CDR3 sequence is 12 residues long. The CDR3 is CASSRQQDTQYF. The part of the CDR3 DNA that was read is TGTGCCAGCAGCCGACAACAAGACACCCAGTAC.

With regard to this clone: All gene names here are mouse names. Read sequence stops 1 residue before the CDR3 end, and the germline J gene provides the missing end. The rearrangement uses TRBV3 and TRBJ1-3; 7 bases align to TRBD1. Losses at the gene ends were 2 bases for V and 3 bases for J; bases not matched to a gene: 1. CDR1 and CDR2 (germline): SNHLY, FYNGKV (reference sequence). The CDR3 consists of 14 residues. This chain's CDR3 is CASSLQGGGNTLYF. The sequenced CDR3 bases are TGTGCCAGCAGCTTACAGGGGGGTGGAAATACGCTCTAT.

In regard to this clone: Gene labels here are mouse ones. Read coverage stops 1 residue before the CDR3 terminus; the germline J gene supplies the remainder. The genes are TRBV12-1 and TRBJ2-7, with 9 nucleotides matching TRBD2. The junction had 8 bases not matched to a gene; V was cut back by 5 bases and J by 7 bases. Germline CDR1 SGHSN, CDR2 HYEKVE. This CDR3 is built from 13 residues. The CDR3 sequence: CASFHWGAREQYF. CDR3 DNA (partial): TGTGCCAGCTTTCACTGGGGGGCGCGGGAACAGTAC.

Remarks on this clone: Gene labels here are mouse ones. The CDR3 extends 1 residue past the end of the read, so its final part is completed from the germline J gene. The chain is built from TRBV26 and TRBJ2-2; D is undetermined. The V gene's germline CDR1 is KGHPV and CDR2 FQNQEV (reference sequence). The CDR3 has 12 amino acids. V shed 1 base and J shed 5 bases, with 2 bases lying between them. The CDR3 spells CASSLFTGQLYF. The sequenced CDR3 bases are TGTGCCAGCAGTCTGTTTACCGGGCAGCTCTAC. Using reference TRBV26 and TRBJ2-2 for the parts outside the CDR3, the full variable domain is NSKVIQTPRYLVKGQGQKAKMRCIPEKGHPVVFWYQQNKNNEFKFLINFQNQEVLQQIDMTEKRFSAECPSNSPCSLEIQSSEAGDSALYLCASSLFTGQLYFGEGSKLTVL.

As for this clone: Gene names are the mouse ones. The sample contains more than one DNA sequence encoding this CDR3. The sequenced CDR3 bases are TGTGCCAGCGGTCAGGACTGGGGGGGCTATGCTGAGCAGTTC. Translated: CASGQDWGGYAEQF. The whole CDR3 protein reads CASGQDWGGYAEQFF. The rearrangement links TRBV13-2 to TRBJ2-1, with 12 bases matching TRBD2. From the germline J gene comes the end of the CDR3, since the read stops 1 residue before it. Unmatched junction bases numbered 2, after V lost 4 bases and J lost 3 bases. Germline CDR1 reads NNHNN; CDR2 reads SYGAGS (reference sequence). This CDR3 has 15 amino acids.

This clone was seen a few times. The genes are named according to mouse. The CDR3 end lies 1 residue beyond the end of the read and is filled in from the germline J gene. The chain couples TRBV26 to TRBJ2-4; 11 nucleotides line up with TRBD1. V shed 7 bases and J 2 bases; nucleotides not matched to a gene: 5. Germline V gives CDR1 KGHPV, CDR2 FQNQEV (reference sequence). This CDR3 contains 15 residues. The part of the CDR3 DNA that was read is TGTGCCAGCACGAGGACAGGGGGCCTTCAAAACACCTTGTAC. Its protein product is CASTRTGGLQNTLY. The whole CDR3 region reads CASTRTGGLQNTLYF.

This clone was seen a handful of times. Genes and germline come from the mouse. The read gets to within 1 residue of the CDR3 end, and the germline J gene fills in the rest. The chain combines TRBV13-1 with TRBJ2-4, with D tentatively TRBD2 (7 bases). The V and J ends lost 5 bases and 8 bases respectively, with 12 bases between them. The CDR3 consists of 12 residues. CDR1 NSHNY and CDR2 SYGAGN come from the germline V gene. CDR3 amino acids: CASRGGAGTLYF. The sequenced part of the CDR3 DNA is TGTGCCAGCAGGGGGGGCGCGGGCACCTTGTAC.

Of note for this clone: These gene names are mouse names. The missing CDR3 end, 1 residue past where the read stops, is filled in from the germline J gene. The genes are TRBV26 and TRBJ2-1; 7 bases line up with TRBD1. CDR3 size: 14 residues. Germline CDR1 KGHPV, CDR2 FQNQEV (reference sequence). The trim removed 7 bases at V and 3 bases at J, leaving 6 bases unmatched. The covered CDR3 bases are TGTGCCAGCACCAACAGGGGTGCCTATGCTGAGCAGTTC. The encoded protein is CASTNRGAYAEQF. The CDR3 in its entirety is CASTNRGAYAEQFF. Full variable domain (outside the CDR3, taken from reference TRBV26 and TRBJ2-1): NSKVIQTPRYLVKGQGQKAKMRCIPEKGHPVVFWYQQNKNNEFKFLINFQNQEVLQQIDMTEKRFSAECPSNSPCSLEIQSSEAGDSALYLCASTNRGAYAEQFFGPGTRLTVL.

Of note for this clone: Genes and germline are mouse. The CDR3 extends 1 residue past the end of the read, so its final part is completed from the germline J gene. This chain connects TRBV12-1 to TRBJ2-2, with TRBD2 identical over 13 bases. Trimming took 0 bases from V and 1 from J; bases not matched to a gene: 1. Germline CDR1 reads SGHSN; CDR2 reads HYEKVE. This CDR3 has 17 residues. The CDR3 reads CASSLGLGGQNTGQLYF. CDR3 DNA (partial): TGTGCCAGCTCTCTCGGACTGGGGGGGCAAAACACCGGGCAGCTCTAC.

Turning to this clone: Mouse gene names and germline throughout. The read comes to an end 1 residue before the CDR3 does, leaving the germline J gene to fill in the end. This chain connects TRBV12-2 to TRBJ1-2; 8 positions agree with TRBD1. The CDR3 spans 13 residues. Germline V gene sequence: CDR1 SGHLS, CDR2 HYDKME. The V segment lost 0 bases and the J segment 4 bases; nucleotides outside the gene matches: 0. The sequenced CDR3 bases are TGTGCCAGCTCTCTCGACAGGGGCTCCGACTACACC. It is translated as CASSLDRGSDYT. The full-length CDR3 reads as CASSLDRGSDYTF.

A word on this clone: The genes are named according to mouse. The CDR3 end is not reached by the read, which stops 1 residue before it; the germline J gene fills it in. The rearrangement links TRBV3 to TRBJ2-3, with 11 bases aligning to TRBD2. V shed 4 bases, J shed 6 bases, and the junction held 3 bases outside the gene matches. CDR3 length: 14 residues. Germline assignment: CDR1 SNHLY and CDR2 FYNGKV (reference sequence). The CDR3 reads CASSSDWGGETLYF. The sequenced CDR3 bases are TGTGCCAGCAGCTCAGACTGGGGGGGGGAAACGCTGTAT.